The present T cell receptor (beta chain) was sequenced within a study of T cell repertoires in cytomegalovirus infection. The wider study: Matching HLA type and CMV infection were both indicated by public TCR beta signatures.

One entry per CDR3 protein, called by TCRdb with MiXCR from the reads. The table lists around 550,000 distinct CDR3 sequences, more than 20% of them singletons. Germline-derived CDR1 and CDR2 are SGHAT and FQNNGV. The CDR3 spans 13 residues. Trimming shortened V by 1 base and J by 6 bases, and 10 bases separated the two germline ends. This clonotype was seen more than once but under ten times. The chain employs TRBV11-2 and TRBJ2-7, with D possibly TRBD2 on 5 matching bases. The receptor's source is a human donor in good health (CMV status not recorded). Some clones in this sample may be carry-over from other donors' samples. Input material: PBMCs. This CDR3 reads CASSLGLWAEQYV. The CDR3 coding sequence is TGTGCCAGCAGCTTAGGACTATGGGCCGAGCAGTACGTC.